These 10 T cell receptor beta chains were sequenced from one sample in a study of shared clonotypes between healthy human individuals (TCRdb year 2020). Library method: the immunoSEQ multiplex PCR assay. Drawn from immuneACCESS, this table holds only the in-frame rearrangements with V and J called that TCRdb kept. Clones are partly lost; checked studies trace under half to an unresolved V gene and leave the rest unexplained. Within this sample are over 2 million clones, with 85% to 95% of them counted one time only. The ten largest clones capture more than 0.1% of the sample. The sequenced material came from naive CD4+ T cells sorted from blood. The cell subset or site label corresponds to: CD45RA+ positively selected. These receptors were obtained from a man between 18 and 29 years old in good health.

V and J are TRBV6-1 and TRBJ2-7; 7 positions match TRBD2. The ends lost 4 bases at V and 0 bases at J; junction bases unmatched: 6. Germline V gives CDR1 MNHNS, CDR2 SASEGT. The CDR3 sequence is 15 residues long. The CDR3 loop is CASSARGGVSYEQYF. As DNA, the CDR3 is TGTGCCAGCAGTGCGAGGGGAGGGGTCTCCTACGAGCAGTACTTC.

This clone was seen just once. CDR3 region: CASSPSIYEQYF. CDR3 in DNA: TGTGCCAGCAGCCCGTCGATTTACGAGCAGTACTTC. This sequence joins TRBV11-2 and TRBJ2-7; no clear D. With 5 bases removed from V and 4 bases from J, the gap between germline ends came to 9 bases. Germline V lookup: CDR1 SGHAT, CDR2 FQNNGV. There are 12 residues in the CDR3.

The table lists this clone with a count of one. The J gene is TRBJ1-2, the V gene TRBV4-3, with D possibly being TRBD1 (5 bases). The CDR3 spans 16 residues. From germline, CDR1 is LGHNA and CDR2 YSLEER. With 0 bases removed from V and 4 bases from J, the gap between germline ends came to 15 bases. The CDR3 nucleotides are TGCGCCAGCAGCCAAGAGGGGAGCAGGGCAGTCTATGGCTACACCTTC. This sequence encodes CASSQEGSRAVYGYTF.

This chain uses TRBV5-1 with TRBJ2-1; 11 nucleotides agree with TRBD2. The V segment lost 3 bases and the J segment 4 bases; nucleotides outside the gene matches: 0. This CDR3 has 14 amino acids. From germline, CDR1 is SGHRS and CDR2 YFSETQ. This CDR3 reads CASSSSGGYNEQFF. CDR3 nucleotides: TGCGCCAGCAGCTCTAGCGGGGGGTACAATGAGCAGTTCTTC.

The chain combines TRBV7-9 with TRBJ2-7; TRBD1 agrees at 7 bases. Per germline, CDR1 SEHNR and CDR2 FQNEAQ (reference sequence). Trimming removed 5 bases from V and 4 bases from J; junction bases left unmatched: 11. The CDR3 has 15 residues. CDR3 coding DNA: TGTGCCAGCAGCCCTGATATCCGGGACAGTTACGAGCAGTACTTC. Amino acid sequence: CASSPDIRDSYEQYF.

This chain connects TRBV2 to TRBJ1-6; 8 bases match TRBD1. Germline V gene sequence: CDR1 SNHLY, CDR2 FYNNEI. Trimming at V came to 3 bases and at J to 1 base, leaving 2 bases not matched to a gene. This CDR3 has 16 residues. For the CDR3, the DNA is TGTGCCAGCAGTGACAGGGGGCGATCCTATAATTCACCCCTCCACTTT. This translates into CASSDRGRSYNSPLHF.

This clone has only one observation. V is TRBV6-5 and J is TRBJ2-1; D may correspond to TRBD1 or TRBD2 (5 bases each). This CDR3 comprises 12 residues. Trimming cost V 5 bases and J 14 bases, with 16 bases left between them. In germline, CDR1 is MNHEY, CDR2 SVGAGI. CDR3 DNA sequence: TGTGCCAGCAGTAACCGGGACGGCTTTAAGTTCTTC. Translating gives CASSNRDGFKFF.

This sequence joins TRBV27 and TRBJ2-1; 7 bases match TRBD1. CDR1 and CDR2 (germline): MNHEY, SMNVEV (reference sequence). The J segment lost 2 bases and the V segment lost 8 bases, leaving 3 bases of the junction unmatched. The CDR3 sequence is 13 residues long. In DNA, the CDR3 is TGTGCCAGCCGGGACAGCCCCTACAATGAGCAGTTCTTC. It codes for CASRDSPYNEQFF.

This clone has just a few counts. This chain links TRBV19 with TRBJ2-2; D unresolved. The ends were cut back, 3 bases at V and 4 bases at J, with 12 bases in the middle. From germline, CDR1 is LNHDA and CDR2 SQIVND (reference sequence). The CDR3 has 15 amino acids. The CDR3 is CASSIVFFRTGELFF. In nucleotides, the CDR3 is TGTGCCAGTAGTATCGTTTTCTTTCGCACCGGGGAGCTGTTTTTT.

The CDR3 sequence: CASSPGQTNSPLHF. For the CDR3, the DNA is TGTGCCAGCAGCCCCGGACAGACTAATTCACCCCTCCACTTT. The genes are TRBV28 and TRBJ1-6, with D perhaps TRBD1 (6 bases). Trimming left V 6 bases short and J 6 bases short, with 12 bases between. This CDR3 is built from 14 residues. The germline V gene encodes CDR1 MDHEN and CDR2 SYDVKM.